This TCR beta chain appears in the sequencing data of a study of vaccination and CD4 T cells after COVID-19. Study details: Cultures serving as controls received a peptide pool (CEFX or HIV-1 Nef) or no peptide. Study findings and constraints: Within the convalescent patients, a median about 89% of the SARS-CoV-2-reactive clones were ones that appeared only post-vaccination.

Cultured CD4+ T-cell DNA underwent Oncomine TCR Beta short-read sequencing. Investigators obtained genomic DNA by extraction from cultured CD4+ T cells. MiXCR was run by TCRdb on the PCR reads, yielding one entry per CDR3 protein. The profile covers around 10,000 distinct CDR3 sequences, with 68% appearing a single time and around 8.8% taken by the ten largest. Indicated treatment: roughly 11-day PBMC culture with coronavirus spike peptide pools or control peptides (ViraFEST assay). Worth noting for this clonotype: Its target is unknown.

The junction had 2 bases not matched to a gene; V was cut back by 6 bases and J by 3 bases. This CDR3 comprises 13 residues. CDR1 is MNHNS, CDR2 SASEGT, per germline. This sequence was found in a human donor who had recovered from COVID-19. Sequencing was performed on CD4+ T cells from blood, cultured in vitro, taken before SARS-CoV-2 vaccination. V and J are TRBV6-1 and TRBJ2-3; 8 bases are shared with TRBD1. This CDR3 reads CASSGQGTDTQYF. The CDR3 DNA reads TGTGCCAGCAGCGGACAGGGAACAGATACGCAGTATTTT.